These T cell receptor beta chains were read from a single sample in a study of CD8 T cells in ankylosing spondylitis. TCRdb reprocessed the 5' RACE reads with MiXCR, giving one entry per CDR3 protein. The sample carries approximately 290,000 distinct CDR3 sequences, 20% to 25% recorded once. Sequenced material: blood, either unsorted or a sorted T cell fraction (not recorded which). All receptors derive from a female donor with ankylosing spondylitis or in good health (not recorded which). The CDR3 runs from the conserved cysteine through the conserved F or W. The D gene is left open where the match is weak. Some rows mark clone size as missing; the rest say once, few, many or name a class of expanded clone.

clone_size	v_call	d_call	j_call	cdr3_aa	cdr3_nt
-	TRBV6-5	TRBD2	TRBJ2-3	CASRLAGDTDTQYF	TGTGCCAGCCGGCTAGCGGGGGACACAGATACGCAGTATTTT
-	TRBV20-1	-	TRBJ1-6	CSARAGGVSPLHF	TGCAGTGCTAGAGCGGGAGGAGTTTCACCCCTCCACTTT
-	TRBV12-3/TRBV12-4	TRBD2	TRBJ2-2	CASSRSGANTGELFF	TGTGCCAGCAGTCGGAGCGGGGCGAACACCGGGGAGCTGTTTTTT
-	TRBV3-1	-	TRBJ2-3	CASSRTSNTDTQYF	TGTGCCAGCAGCAGAACTAGTAACACAGATACGCAGTATTTT
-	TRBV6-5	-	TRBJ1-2	CASSYGGSGYTF	TGTGCCAGCAGTTACGGAGGTAGTGGCTACACCTTC
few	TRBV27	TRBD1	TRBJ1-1	CASSRGQGAINTEAFF	TGTGCCAGCAGTCGCGGACAGGGGGCAATCAACACTGAAGCTTTCTTT
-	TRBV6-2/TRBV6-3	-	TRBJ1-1	CASTRPTTEAFF	TGTGCCAGCACCCGTCCGACGACTGAAGCTTTCTTT
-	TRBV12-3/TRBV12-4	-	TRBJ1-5	CASSSGLGQPQHF	TGTGCCAGCAGTAGTGGGCTTGGGCAGCCCCAGCATTTT
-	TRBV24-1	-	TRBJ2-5	CATSDYSETQYF	TGTGCCACCAGTGACTACTCAGAGACCCAGTACTTC
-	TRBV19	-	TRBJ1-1	CASTAWTGADTEAFF	TGTGCCAGTACCGCCTGGACGGGGGCGGATACTGAAGCTTTCTTT
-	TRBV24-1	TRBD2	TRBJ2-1	CATSEHGRVEQFF	TGTGCCACCAGTGAACACGGGAGGGTTGAGCAGTTCTTC
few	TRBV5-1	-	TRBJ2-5	CASGISGSQETQYF	TGCGCCAGCGGTATTTCCGGAAGCCAAGAGACCCAGTACTTC
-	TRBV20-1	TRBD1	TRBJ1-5	CSAKTGGSLGNQPQHF	TGCAGTGCGAAGACAGGGGGGAGTCTTGGCAATCAGCCCCAGCATTTT
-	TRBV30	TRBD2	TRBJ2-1	CAWSTGLADEQFF	TGTGCCTGGAGTACTGGACTAGCCGATGAGCAGTTCTTC
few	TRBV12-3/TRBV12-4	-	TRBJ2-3	CASSLGFSSQPTDTQYF	TGTGCCAGCAGTTTAGGGTTTTCTAGCCAACCTACAGATACGCAGTATTTT
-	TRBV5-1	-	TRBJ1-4	CASSSGTFHRQEEKLFF	TGCGCCAGCAGCTCCGGGACATTTCATCGCCAAGAGGAAAAACTGTTTTTT
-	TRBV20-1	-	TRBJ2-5	CSAAQQNFETQYF	TGCAGTGCTGCCCAACAAAATTTCGAGACCCAGTACTTC
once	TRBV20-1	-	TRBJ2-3	CSATQTDTQYF	TGCAGTGCCACACAGACAGATACGCAGTATTTT
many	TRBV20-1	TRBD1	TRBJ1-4	CSARWKTGANEKLFF	TGCAGTGCTAGATGGAAGACAGGGGCGAATGAAAAACTGTTTTTT
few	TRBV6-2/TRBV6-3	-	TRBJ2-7	CASSSYKDYEQYF	TGTGCCAGCAGTTCTTACAAAGACTACGAGCAGTACTTC
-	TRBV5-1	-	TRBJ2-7	CASSAAGSSYEQYF	TGCGCCAGCAGCGCGGCCGGTAGCTCCTACGAGCAGTACTTC
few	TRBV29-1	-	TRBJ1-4	CSVGVGGGAGEKLFF	TGCAGCGTTGGAGTTGGGGGAGGGGCTGGTGAAAAACTGTTTTTT
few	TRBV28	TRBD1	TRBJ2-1	CASREQGANSHEQFF	TGTGCCAGTCGGGAACAGGGGGCGAATTCCCATGAGCAGTTCTTC
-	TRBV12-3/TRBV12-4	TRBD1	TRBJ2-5	CASSSSPGTARSGGTQYF	TGTGCCAGCAGTTCGTCCCCAGGGACAGCCAGGTCTGGGGGGACCCAGTACTTC
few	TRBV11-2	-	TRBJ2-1	CASSLERDSYNEQFF	TGTGCCAGCAGCTTAGAACGGGACTCCTACAATGAGCAGTTCTTC
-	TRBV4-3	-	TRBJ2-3	CASSRRLVQGTDTQYF	TGCGCCAGCAGCCGCCGACTAGTCCAGGGCACAGATACGCAGTATTTT
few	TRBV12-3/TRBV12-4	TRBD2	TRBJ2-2	CASRIGTTNTGELFF	TGTGCCAGCAGAATCGGGACTACCAACACCGGGGAGCTGTTTTTT
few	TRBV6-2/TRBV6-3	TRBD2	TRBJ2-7	CASSDRLAGSSYEQYF	TGTGCCAGCAGTGACAGACTAGCGGGTAGCTCCTACGAGCAGTACTTC
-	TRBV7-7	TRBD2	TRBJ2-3	CASSPGTSGHTDTQYF	TGTGCCAGCAGCCCCGGGACTAGCGGACACACAGATACGCAGTATTTT
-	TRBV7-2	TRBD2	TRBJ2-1	CASSLGLAKDEQFF	TGTGCCAGCAGCTTGGGACTAGCGAAGGATGAGCAGTTCTTC
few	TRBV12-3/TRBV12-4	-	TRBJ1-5	CASSFSNRGARQPQHF	TGTGCCAGCAGTTTCTCCAATCGGGGGGCACGACAGCCCCAGCATTTT
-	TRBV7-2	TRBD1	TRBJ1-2	CASSVTGGNNYGYTF	TGTGCCAGCAGCGTGACAGGGGGAAATAACTATGGCTACACCTTC
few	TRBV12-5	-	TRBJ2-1	CASGFAGTANNEQFF	TGTGCTAGTGGTTTCGCCGGGACGGCAAACAATGAGCAGTTCTTC
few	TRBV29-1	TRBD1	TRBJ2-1	CSVDGQVGNEQFF	TGCAGCGTTGACGGACAGGTGGGGAATGAGCAGTTCTTC
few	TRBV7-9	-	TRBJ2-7	CASSFQGPVLGYEQYF	TGTGCCAGCAGCTTTCAGGGTCCCGTTCTGGGCTACGAGCAGTACTTC
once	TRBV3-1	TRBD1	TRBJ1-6	CASSPARGTGESPLHF	TGTGCCAGCAGCCCCGCTCGAGGGACAGGGGAGTCACCCCTCCACTTT
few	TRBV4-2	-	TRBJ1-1	CASSQDPPGANTEAFF	TGTGCCAGCAGCCAAGATCCCCCGGGAGCTAACACTGAAGCTTTCTTT
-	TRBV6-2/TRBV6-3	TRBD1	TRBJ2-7	CASSPIPGQSSYEQYF	TGTGCCAGCAGCCCAATTCCGGGACAGAGCTCCTACGAGCAGTACTTC
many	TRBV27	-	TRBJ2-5	CASSDGVSSVETQYF	TGTGCCAGCTCGGACGGGGTATCGTCGGTGGAGACCCAGTACTTC
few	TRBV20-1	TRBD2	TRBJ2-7	CSARETAGEQYF	TGCAGTGCTAGGGAGACAGCGGGAGAGCAGTACTTC